Listed here are 26 T cell receptor beta chains from one sample, sequenced in a study of identical twins. TCRdb re-called the 5' RACE reads through MiXCR, storing one row per CDR3 protein. The sample lists 450,000 or so distinct CDR3 sequences, less than 25% occurring once. These data were likewise used in another study, on T cells expressing NK-cell markers.

Sequenced: CD4+ T cells sorted from blood. These receptors were obtained from a woman under 30 in good health.

V usage is TRBV4-3 and J usage is TRBJ2-1; perhaps TRBD2 as D (5 bases). Germline loops: CDR1 LGHNA, CDR2 YSLEER. This CDR3 has 15 amino acids. The V and J ends lost 3 bases and 7 bases respectively, with 16 bases between them. The CDR3 here is CASSHRAALRNEQFF. As DNA, the CDR3 is TGCGCCAGCAGCCACAGAGCGGCCCTCAGGAATGAGCAGTTCTTC.

The V call is TRBV19, the J call TRBJ2-7, with D maybe TRBD1 (7 bases). Trimming stripped 4 bases from V and 7 bases from J, with 11 bases between. CDR3 size: 12 residues. Germline V gene sequence: CDR1 LNHDA, CDR2 SQIVND (reference sequence). CDR3 residues: CASSTGGKEQYF. DNA of the CDR3: TGTGCCAGTAGTACAGGGGGGAAGGAGCAGTACTTC.

This clonotype was seen more than once but under ten times. The chain carries TRBV6-2 or TRBV6-3 and TRBJ2-1, with D uncertain. V was clipped by 6 bases and J by 6 bases, with 15 bases between them. The germline gives CDR1 MNHEY, CDR2 SVGEGT. The CDR3 extends over 14 amino acids. The CDR3 sequence is CASSLHHVPNEQFF. DNA for the CDR3: TGTGCCAGCAGCCTACACCACGTCCCCAATGAGCAGTTCTTC.

This clonotype was recorded once. The chain is built from TRBV4-3 and TRBJ1-1; tentatively, D is TRBD1 (6 bases). CDR3 size: 15 residues. Germline CDR1 is LGHNA and CDR2 is YSLEER. V lost 0 bases, J lost 1 base, and 9 bases lay in between. The CDR3 nucleotides read TGCGCCAGCAGCCAAGAAGGACAGCGGAACACTGAAGCTTTCTTT. This encodes CASSQEGQRNTEAFF.

The rearrangement uses TRBV5-1 and TRBJ2-1; TRBD1 is a possible D gene (5 bases). The CDR3 runs 12 residues. Deletions cut 2 bases from V and 6 bases from J, with 6 bases between. The V gene's germline CDR1 is SGHRS and CDR2 YFSETQ. For the CDR3, the DNA is TGCGCCAGCAGCTTCGACAGCAATGAGCAGTTCTTC. Amino acid sequence: CASSFDSNEQFF.

The V gene is TRBV15, the J gene TRBJ2-1, with TRBD1 identical over 7 bases. This CDR3 comprises 15 residues. The J segment lost 1 base and the V segment lost 3 bases, leaving 3 bases of the junction unmatched. Germline V lookup: CDR1 LNHNV, CDR2 YYDKDF (reference sequence). The CDR3 sequence: CATSRFRGSYNEQFF. For the CDR3, the DNA is TGTGCCACCAGCAGGTTCAGGGGGTCCTACAATGAGCAGTTCTTC.

This chain connects TRBV12-3 or TRBV12-4 to TRBJ2-3, with TRBD2 identical over 9 bases. With V trimmed by 4 bases and J by 0 bases, 5 bases remained unmatched. The CDR3 totals 16 residues. The CDR3 spells CASSSGLAISTDTQYF. As DNA, the CDR3 is TGTGCCAGCAGTTCAGGACTAGCGATTAGCACAGATACGCAGTATTTT.

This clonotype occurred many times. The gene calls are TRBV5-1 and TRBJ2-1; D possibly corresponds to TRBD1 (6 bases). Trimming took off 4 bases at V and 4 bases at J, with 9 bases between the two ends. CDR1 is SGHRS, CDR2 YFSETQ, per germline. This CDR3 has 13 residues. The CDR3 protein is CASSPDRYNEQFF. CDR3 DNA sequence: TGCGCCAGCAGCCCGGACAGATACAATGAGCAGTTCTTC.

This clonotype was observed many times. This sequence joins TRBV12-3 or TRBV12-4 and TRBJ2-7; TRBD2 matches 12 bases. The CDR3 totals 12 residues. J lost 9 bases, V lost 6 bases, and 3 bases had no gene match. CDR3 DNA sequence: TGTGCCAGCAGACTGACTAGCGGGAGGCAGTACTTC. This translates into CASRLTSGRQYF.

The chain links TRBV6-5 to TRBJ2-7; TRBD1 might be the D (5 bases). The CDR3 consists of 14 residues. Germline-derived CDR1 and CDR2 are MNHEY and SVGAGI. V lost 4 bases to trimming and J lost 1 base, with 11 bases between them. Here the CDR3 DNA reads TGTGCCAGCAGTTCTTCAGGGTGGTCCTACGAGCAGTACTTC. As protein: CASSSSGWSYEQYF.

On this clonotype itself: One junction end disagrees with the germline gene, perhaps due to a read error. CDR3 nucleotides: TGTGCCAGCAGCGAAGGGACTAGCGGGGGGCGTAATCTGTTCTTC. This codes for CASSEGTSGGRNLFF. The chain has TRBV6-1 and TRBJ2-1; 15 nucleotides match TRBD2. Germline V CDR1 and CDR2: MNHNS, SASEGT. The CDR3 covers 15 residues.

This clonotype was seen repeatedly, ten times or more. The chain couples TRBV12-3 or TRBV12-4 to TRBJ1-2; D unclear. Trimming cost V 5 bases and J 3 bases, with 7 bases left between them. There are 12 residues in the CDR3. The CDR3 loop is CASSPGDYGYTF. CDR3 nucleotide sequence: TGTGCCAGCAGTCCCGGGGACTATGGCTACACCTTC.

The chain recombines TRBV12-3 or TRBV12-4 with TRBJ2-3; possibly TRBD2 for D (7 bases). V lost 6 bases, J lost 1 base, and 26 bases lay in between. The CDR3 is 19 residues long. CDR3 sequence (DNA): TGTGCCAGCAGCCCCCGGTTGCGGGGGCTCGCCCGTGGCACAGATACGCAGTATTTT. This translates into CASSPRLRGLARGTDTQYF.

The chain is built from TRBV7-2 and TRBJ2-3; D unclear. Germline loops: CDR1 SGHTA, CDR2 FQGNSA. The V and J ends lost 5 bases and 4 bases respectively, with 13 bases between them. The CDR3 length is 14 residues. This CDR3 is CASSPRVFADTQYF. CDR3 bases: TGTGCCAGCAGCCCTAGGGTCTTCGCAGATACGCAGTATTTT.

This clonotype was seen a handful of times. As DNA, the CDR3 is TGCAGTGCCGGGACCTACAATGAGCAGTTCTTC. Protein: CSAGTYNEQFF. This rearrangement joins TRBV20-1 to TRBJ2-1, with D possibly TRBD2 on 5 matching bases. CDR3 size: 11 residues. Germline V gene data show CDR1 as DFQATT and CDR2 as SNEGSKA (reference sequence). Deletions cut 6 bases from V and 2 bases from J, with 5 bases between.

This chain joins TRBV24-1 and TRBJ2-1, with 10 bases that match TRBD2. CDR1 and CDR2 (germline): KGHDR, SFDVKD. This CDR3 spans 15 amino acids. V shed 5 bases, J shed 8 bases, and the junction held 8 bases outside the gene matches. The CDR3 bases are TGTGCCACCAGTGGGACTAGCGGAACCAATGATGAGCAGTTCTTC. It codes for CATSGTSGTNDEQFF.

The V call is TRBV4-3, the J call TRBJ2-3, with D uncertain. CDR1 is LGHNA, CDR2 YSLEER, per germline. The CDR3 extends over 16 amino acids. The V end lost 2 bases, the J end lost 0 bases, and 12 bases lay between the germline ends. The chain's CDR3 is CASSQRVVTSTDTQYF. The CDR3, as DNA: TGCGCCAGCAGCCAACGTGTCGTAACTAGCACAGATACGCAGTATTTT.

V is TRBV20-1 and J is TRBJ2-7; a weak D match, TRBD1 (6 bases). Germline V gene lookup returns CDR1 DFQATT and CDR2 SNEGSKA (reference sequence). There are 15 residues in the CDR3. Trimming took off 6 bases at V and 4 bases at J, with 22 bases between the two ends. The CDR3 is CSAGGTGTGRYEQYF. DNA for the CDR3: TGCAGTGCAGGGGGAACCGGGACCGGGCGGTACGAGCAGTACTTC.

This clonotype was picked up a small number of times. The genes are TRBV12-3 or TRBV12-4 and TRBJ1-5; 9 bases agree with TRBD1. The CDR3 loop spans 15 amino acids. Trimming took 6 bases from V and 1 from J; bases not matched to a gene: 4. Here the CDR3 DNA reads TGTGCCAGCAGACGGACAGGGGCAAGCAATCAGCCCCAGCATTTT. Amino acids: CASRRTGASNQPQHF.

This chain links TRBV20-1 with TRBJ2-7, with D hard to call. Germline V lookup: CDR1 DFQATT, CDR2 SNEGSKA (reference sequence). This CDR3 spans 15 amino acids. The V end was cut by 4 bases, the J end by 2 bases, with 18 bases between. CDR3 nucleotides: TGCAGTGCTATTGCAGACCTGGCGCGGACCTACGAGCAGTACTTC. Amino acids: CSAIADLARTYEQYF.

The V and J genes are TRBV10-3 and TRBJ2-7; D ambiguous. The germline V and J ends were trimmed by 4 bases and 5 bases, with 9 bases remaining between them. Germline lookup yields CDR1 ENHRY and CDR2 SYGVKD. The CDR3 has 12 amino acids. CDR3: CAISVSTDEQYF. CDR3 DNA: TGTGCCATCAGTGTTTCTACAGACGAGCAGTACTTC.

This clonotype was picked up a small number of times. V is TRBV18 and J is TRBJ2-7; 10 bases agree with TRBD1. From germline, CDR1 is KGHSH and CDR2 LQKENI. V gave up 3 bases and J gave up 4 bases; unmatched junction bases: 6. The length of the CDR3 is 15 residues. CDR3 DNA: TGTGCCAGCTCACCGGTAGACAGGGGGCGATACGAGCAGTACTTC. Translation gives CASSPVDRGRYEQYF.

J is TRBJ2-7 and V is TRBV7-9; 13 bases match TRBD2. J was trimmed by 2 bases and V by 5 bases; bases with no gene match: 6. Germline V gene data show CDR1 as SEHNR and CDR2 as FQNEAQ (reference sequence). The CDR3 sequence is 16 residues long. The chain's CDR3 is CASSHRTSGSAYEQYF. The CDR3 DNA reads TGTGCCAGCAGCCACCGGACTAGCGGGAGCGCCTACGAGCAGTACTTC. Drawing the rest from reference TRBV7-9 and TRBJ2-7, the complete variable domain is DTGVSQNPRHKITKRGQNVTFRCDPISEHNRLYWYRQTLGQGPEFLTYFQNEAQLEKSRLLSDRFSAERPKGSFSTLEIQRTEQGDSAMYLCASSHRTSGSAYEQYFGPGTRLTVT.

The chain carries TRBV5-1 and TRBJ2-1; 14 bases align to TRBD2. This CDR3 is built from 19 residues. The trim removed 1 base at V and 7 bases at J, leaving 13 bases unmatched. Germline V CDR1 and CDR2: SGHRS, YFSETQ. The CDR3 coding sequence is TGCGCCAGCAGCTTGTCTACGACTAGCGGGAGGGCCCGAGGGAATGAGCAGTTCTTC. Amino acid sequence: CASSLSTTSGRARGNEQFF.

This clonotype was found a few times. The DNA of the CDR3 is TGTGCCAGCAGCTTATTGGCGGGGGGGAACACCGGGGAGCTGTTTTTT. Encoded protein: CASSLLAGGNTGELFF. The chain links TRBV7-7 to TRBJ2-2; 8 bases line up with TRBD2. The CDR3 spans 16 residues. Germline trimming cut 2 bases from V and 1 base from J; bases unmatched to any gene: 3. Looked up from germline, CDR1 is SSHAT and CDR2 is FNYEAQ (reference sequence).

The chain combines TRBV12-3 or TRBV12-4 with TRBJ2-1; 8 bases agree with TRBD2. This CDR3 comprises 15 residues. Trimming at V came to 5 bases and at J to 6 bases, leaving 9 bases not matched to a gene. Here the CDR3 reads CASSLRTSGGNEQFF. DNA for the CDR3: TGTGCCAGCAGTCTCCGAACCAGCGGGGGCAATGAGCAGTTCTTC.